Below are 16 T cell receptor beta chains sequenced from a single sample in a study of blood T cell repertoires in COVID-19 (dated by TCRdb to the early 2020s). Receptor amplification or capture employed the immunoSEQ multiplex PCR assay. The source is immuneACCESS, and TCRdb retained only in-frame sequences with V and J called. Part of the clones is not carried over; for the studies checked, unresolved V genes explain less than half of this, and the remainder is unexplained. The sample table shows around 380,000 clones, and 87% are seen once. Clones ranked in the top ten supply 1% to 1.5% of the sample. Sequenced sample: PBMCs or T cells enriched from blood (not recorded which). The receptor source for this set is a man aged 25 to 45 who had recovered from COVID-19.

The chain is built from TRBV7-9 and TRBJ2-7; D unresolved. The CDR3 contains 13 residues. The V gene's germline CDR1 is SEHNR and CDR2 FQNEAQ (reference sequence). Trimming took off 4 bases at V and 2 bases at J, with 9 bases between the two ends. The CDR3 is CASSYFSTYEQYF. DNA of the CDR3: TGTGCCAGCAGCTATTTCAGTACCTACGAGCAGTACTTC.

The chain recombines TRBV6-2 or TRBV6-3 with TRBJ1-1, with 10 nucleotides matching TRBD1. This CDR3 is built from 16 residues. The germline V gene has CDR1 MNHEY and CDR2 SVGEGT. Trimming cost V 5 bases and J 3 bases; bases outside gene matches: 9. DNA of the CDR3: TGTGCCAGCAGTCACAAGACAGGGGGCGTTTACACTGAAGCTTTCTTT. Its protein product is CASSHKTGGVYTEAFF.

Concerning this clone itself: Distinct nucleotide sequences in the sample also encode this CDR3. The genes are TRBV5-1 and TRBJ1-2; no definite D call. This CDR3 region has 13 residues. The V end lost 0 bases, the J end lost 4 bases, and 7 bases lay between the germline ends. Per germline, CDR1 SGHRS and CDR2 YFSETQ. CDR3 region: CASSLDGSYGYTF. The CDR3 region has the DNA TGCGCCAGCAGCTTGGACGGGAGCTATGGCTACACCTTC.

This chain uses TRBV7-9 with TRBJ2-5, with D maybe TRBD1 (6 bases). V lost 4 bases and J 4 bases, leaving 19 bases between the germline ends. Per germline, CDR1 SEHNR and CDR2 FQNEAQ (reference sequence). The CDR3 length is 16 residues. For the CDR3, the DNA is TGTGCCAGCAGCTCCCGGTTGTCAGGGGCCAGAGAGACCCAGTACTTC. It specifies CASSSRLSGARETQYF.

This clone was counted a single time. V is TRBV10-3 and J is TRBJ2-2; D is perhaps TRBD2 (6 bases). From germline, CDR1 is ENHRY and CDR2 SYGVKD. The CDR3 length is 14 residues. V shed 5 bases and J shed 4 bases, with 11 bases lying between them. This CDR3 reads CAISSGRTTGELFF. CDR3 nucleotides: TGTGCCATCAGTTCTGGGAGGACCACCGGGGAGCTGTTTTTT.

Turning to this clone: Other DNA sequences in the same sample also yield this CDR3. The chain uses TRBV18 and TRBJ1-2, with 7 bases fitting TRBD1. V lost 2 bases and J lost 5; bases outside the gene matches: 2. CDR1 and CDR2 from the germline V gene are KGHSH and LQKENI. The CDR3 sequence is 13 residues long. The CDR3 reads CASSPGQDYGYTF. Here the CDR3 DNA reads TGTGCCAGCTCACCAGGACAGGATTATGGCTACACCTTC.

The chain combines TRBV6-4 with TRBJ1-2, with D perhaps TRBD1 (6 bases). CDR1 MRHNA and CDR2 SNTAGT come from the germline V gene. Trimming left V 6 bases short and J 2 bases short, with 10 bases between. The CDR3 has 13 residues. CDR3 bases: TGTGCCAGCAGCAGAGACAGGAACTATGGCTACACCTTC. It encodes CASSRDRNYGYTF.

The chain is built from TRBV6-6 and TRBJ2-7, with 9 bases lining up with TRBD2. Germline V lookup: CDR1 MNHNY, CDR2 SVGAGI (reference sequence). The CDR3 consists of 14 residues. V dropped 6 bases and J dropped 0; count of bases not matched to a gene: 3. The CDR3 bases are TGTGCCAGCAGCTTTAGCGGGGGCTCCTACGAGCAGTACTTC. Its translation: CASSFSGGSYEQYF.

For the CDR3, the DNA is TGTGCCAGCAGCCTGACTTTAACGGCGGAGACCCAGTACTTC. Translating gives CASSLTLTAETQYF. The chain carries TRBV5-6 and TRBJ2-5, with unresolved D. The V end was cut by 4 bases, the J end by 5 bases, with 15 bases between. The CDR3 covers 14 residues. The V gene's germline CDR1 is SGHDT and CDR2 YYEEEE.

The chain is built from TRBV19 and TRBJ1-2, with 7 bases lining up with TRBD1. Germline CDR1 LNHDA, CDR2 SQIVND (reference sequence). This CDR3 comprises 16 residues. J was trimmed by 8 bases and V by 5 bases; bases with no gene match: 17. The DNA for the CDR3 is TGTGCCAGTAGTCGGACCCAAAGACAGGGTGGCGGAGGCTACACCTTC. Residues: CASSRTQRQGGGGYTF.

V and J are TRBV5-4 and TRBJ2-5; TRBD1 matches 9 bases. This CDR3 has 14 residues. V trimming: 0 bases; J trimming: 4 bases; junction bases outside the gene matches: 1. CDR1 is SGHNT, CDR2 YYREEE, per germline (reference sequence). DNA of the CDR3: TGTGCCAGCAGCTTGGTGGACAGGGGAGAGACCCAGTACTTC. It translates to CASSLVDRGETQYF.

This chain connects TRBV30 to TRBJ1-5; D uncertain. Per the germline V gene, CDR1 is GTSNPN and CDR2 is SVGIG (reference sequence). Trimming shortened V by 2 bases and J by 4 bases, and 12 bases separated the two germline ends. The CDR3 covers 14 residues. CDR3 in amino acids: CAWSPGRANQPQHF. In DNA, the CDR3 is TGTGCCTGGAGTCCTGGGAGGGCGAATCAGCCCCAGCATTTT. Using reference TRBV30 and TRBJ1-5 for the parts outside the CDR3, the full variable domain is SQTIHQWPATLVQPVGSPLSLECTVEGTSNPNLYWYRQAAGRGLQLLFYSVGIGQISSEVPQNLSASRPQDRQFILSSKKLLLSDSGFYLCAWSPGRANQPQHFGDGTRLSIL.

This clone was counted a single time. This same CDR3 is encoded by further DNA sequences in the sample. V usage is TRBV27 and J usage is TRBJ1-5; 8 bases agree with TRBD1. CDR3 size: 15 residues. Germline-derived CDR1 and CDR2 are MNHEY and SMNVEV (reference sequence). The junction had 4 bases not matched to a gene; V was cut back by 4 bases and J by 2 bases. The CDR3 DNA sequence: TGTGCCAGCAGTTCCGGGACAGGAGGCAATCAGCCCCAGCATTTT. This codes for CASSSGTGGNQPQHF.

With regard to this clone: Other DNA sequences in this specimen translate into the identical CDR3. This chain joins TRBV5-1 and TRBJ2-7; 9 bases are shared with TRBD2. Germline V lookup: CDR1 SGHRS, CDR2 YFSETQ. The CDR3 covers 14 residues. With V trimmed by 2 bases and J by 2 bases, 2 bases remained unmatched. The CDR3 coding sequence is TGCGCCAGCAGCTTAAGCGGGGGGACCTACGAGCAGTACTTC. Protein sequence: CASSLSGGTYEQYF.

The chain uses TRBV19 and TRBJ1-2; 10 bases are a match to TRBD1. Germline V gene data show CDR1 as LNHDA and CDR2 as SQIVND (reference sequence). The CDR3 totals 15 residues. After removal of 7 bases from V and 0 bases from J, the junction contained 5 bases not matched to a gene. CDR3 DNA: TGTGCCAGTACTCCGGGACAGGGGTCTAACTATGGCTACACCTTC. Its translation is CASTPGQGSNYGYTF.

The chain carries TRBV27 and TRBJ2-7, with D possibly matching TRBD1 (6 bases). V lost 2 bases, J lost 1 base, and 18 bases lay in between. Germline loops: CDR1 MNHEY, CDR2 SMNVEV (reference sequence). This CDR3 is built from 17 residues. CDR3 nucleotides: TGTGCCAGCAGTTTACTCGGCCCCGGACAGCCTTCCTACGAGCAGTACTTC. This sequence encodes CASSLLGPGQPSYEQYF.